This TCR beta chain was obtained from a study of blood T cell repertoires in COVID-19. Study as a whole: COVID-19 samples collected from the United States, Italy and Spain covered acute and convalescent phases.

Original methodology: The authors estimated nucleated cell counts from reference gene primer amplification. Measured with immunoSEQ multiplex PCR; TCRdb has only the in-frame clones, and not every one. The V and J calls and clone size are taken from that table; D and trimming were inferred from the DNA. The repertoire has about 20,000 clones, around 89% of them found once; the top ten carry approximately 7.5%. Germline assignment: CDR1 LGHDT and CDR2 YNNKEL (reference sequence). This CDR3 has 14 amino acids. With 1 base removed from V and 0 bases from J, the gap between germline ends came to 6 bases.

The sequence derives from an older woman with active COVID-19. Sequences were obtained from peripheral blood. This sequence joins TRBV3-1 (or the pseudogene TRBV3-2) and TRBJ1-1; D is ambiguous. The CDR3 here is CASSQAGVNTEAFF. The CDR3 coding sequence is TGTGCCAGCAGCCAAGCGGGAGTGAACACTGAAGCTTTCTTT.